Here is one T cell receptor (beta chain) with its context. Its antigen is still unknown. These data are taken from a study of long-term antiretroviral therapy in people with HIV. The study, taken as a whole, reports: Among HIV repertoires, CDR3 length ranges were narrower than those of controls.

Every participant gave one or more pre-ART and two or more post-ART PBMC samples. The length of the CDR3 is 13 residues. The V and J ends lost 3 bases and 6 bases respectively, with 8 bases between them. CDR1 MNHEY and CDR2 SMNVEV come from the germline V gene (reference sequence). The assay, immunoSEQ v3.0, was run at survey level. Data came from immunoSEQ multiplex PCR; TCRdb stores just in-frame clones and leaves some out. The sample lists under 45,000 clones, roughly four fifths occurring once. Here the sequenced sample was unsorted PBMCs, taken 1 year after starting antiretroviral therapy. The TCR sequence derives from a young man with HIV. The chain employs TRBV27 and TRBJ2-2, with D hard to call. The CDR3 DNA reads TGTGCCAGCAGTTTTACCAGCCCCGGGGAGCTGTTTTTT. Translation gives CASSFTSPGELFF.